The next 22 T cell receptor beta chains were all read from a single sample in a study of blood T cell repertoires in COVID-19. Method: immunoSEQ multiplex PCR; TCRdb's copy keeps in-frame clones and lacks some. Of roughly 330,000 clones in the sample, about 87% were seen once. The sequenced sample consisted of PBMCs or T cells enriched from blood (not recorded which). The receptor set was obtained from a woman aged 25 to 39 who had recovered from COVID-19.

As regards this clone: The sample holds other DNA sequences that translate to the same CDR3. This chain connects TRBV20-1 to TRBJ1-1; D call uncertain. V lost 3 bases and J 5 bases, leaving 7 bases between the germline ends. CDR3 length equals 11 residues. From germline, CDR1 is DFQATT and CDR2 SNEGSKA (reference sequence). The CDR3 DNA reads TGCAGTGCTAGGACGGGGACTGAAGCTTTCTTT. Amino acid sequence: CSARTGTEAFF.

Comment on this clone: Its ends do not fully match the called genes, so a read error is possible. CDR3 residues: CASSPDGLGKLFF. Here the CDR3 DNA reads TGTGCTAGCAGCCCCGACGGACTTGGAAAACTGTTTTTT. The gene calls are TRBV7-7 and TRBJ1-4; D is unresolved. This CDR3 has 13 amino acids. Germline V lookup: CDR1 SSHAT, CDR2 FNYEAQ (reference sequence).

This chain links TRBV6-6 with TRBJ1-1, with D perhaps matching TRBD1 (5 bases). This CDR3 comprises 19 residues. The V and J ends lost 5 bases and 0 bases respectively, with 25 bases between them. Germline V gene lookup returns CDR1 MNHNY and CDR2 SVGAGI (reference sequence). CDR3 in amino acids: CASSPRRLTDRYMNTEAFF. The CDR3 DNA sequence: TGTGCCAGCAGTCCACGGCGGTTGACAGATCGATACATGAACACTGAAGCTTTCTTT.

The chain carries TRBV13 and TRBJ2-7, with 8 bases matching TRBD2. The germline gives CDR1 PRHDT, CDR2 FYEKMQ (reference sequence). The CDR3 has 16 amino acids. With V trimmed by 0 bases and J by 3 bases, 7 bases remained unmatched. The CDR3 nucleotides are TGTGCCAGCAGCTTAGGGACGGTAGCGGGGTTCTACGAGCAGTACTTC. This gives the protein CASSLGTVAGFYEQYF.

The chain links TRBV10-3 to TRBJ2-3; D is possibly TRBD1 (5 bases). The length of the CDR3 is 14 residues. Per the germline V gene, CDR1 is ENHRY and CDR2 is SYGVKD. The CDR3 DNA follows: TGTGGCGTCGGAGTAGGGGCCAACTCAGATACGCAGTATTTT. Translated: CGVGVGANSDTQYF.

The chain carries TRBV6-5 and TRBJ1-1; D unclear. Germline CDR1 MNHEY, CDR2 SVGAGI. V was clipped by 6 bases and J by 2 bases, with 13 bases between them. This CDR3 has 14 residues. The CDR3 region is CASRRYSFNTEAFF. The CDR3 DNA sequence: TGTGCCAGCAGGCGTTATTCATTTAACACTGAAGCTTTCTTT.

This clone has a handful of counts. This chain connects TRBV12-2 to TRBJ2-7; no DNA check was done on the table's D call, TRBD2. TRBV12-2 is given as a pseudogene. The CDR3 contains 17 residues. This CDR3 reads CASPQRGCRGQPYEQYF. The CDR3 bases are TGTGCAAGTCCCCAGCGGGGTTGCAGAGGACAACCCTACGAGCAGTACTTC.

The chain joins TRBV3-1 (or the pseudogene TRBV3-2) to TRBJ1-2; 7 nucleotides align to TRBD1. Germline CDR1 is LGHDT and CDR2 is YNNKEL (reference sequence). This CDR3 spans 16 amino acids. With V trimmed by 4 bases and J by 2 bases, 10 bases remained unmatched. CDR3 nucleotides: TGTGCCAGCAGCCCAAAATACCGGGACAGCAACTATGGCTACACCTTC. Translation: CASSPKYRDSNYGYTF.

This clone was observed once. The chain joins TRBV10-1 to TRBJ1-1, with D uncertain. Germline CDR1 WNHNN, CDR2 SYGVQD (reference sequence). Trimming cost V 3 bases and J 5 bases, with 22 bases left between them. This CDR3 is 17 amino acids long. CDR3 sequence reads: CASSEIGREGSLTEAFF. DNA for the CDR3: TGCGCCAGCAGTGAAATCGGGAGGGAGGGCAGCTTGACTGAAGCTTTCTTT.

This chain joins TRBV7-9 and TRBJ1-1, with 9 nucleotides matching TRBD1. The CDR3 has 15 amino acids. Germline-derived CDR1 and CDR2 are SEHNR and FQNEAQ (reference sequence). The J segment lost 1 base and the V segment lost 5 bases, leaving 5 bases of the junction unmatched. The CDR3 DNA is TGTGCCAGCAGCCTACCACAGGGGGCGAACACTGAAGCTTTCTTT. It yields the protein CASSLPQGANTEAFF.

The CDR3 loop reads CASSFFGDNEKLFF. In nucleotides, the CDR3 is TGTGCCAGCAGCTTCTTCGGAGATAATGAAAAACTGTTTTTT. The chain carries TRBV7-9 and TRBJ1-4; D is ambiguous. The CDR3 has 14 residues. Between the trimmed V and J ends, which lost 3 bases and 4 bases, there was a span of 9 bases. Germline CDR1 reads SEHNR; CDR2 reads FQNEAQ (reference sequence).

In DNA, the CDR3 is TGTGCCAGCAGCTTGGCGCCACAGGGACCTTCCGGGGAGCTGTTTTTT. Encoded protein: CASSLAPQGPSGELFF. V gene TRBV5-4 combines with J gene TRBJ2-2; possibly TRBD1 for D (6 bases). The CDR3 sequence is 16 residues long. Deletions cut 0 bases from V and 6 bases from J, with 15 bases between. Germline assignment: CDR1 SGHNT and CDR2 YYREEE (reference sequence). The complete variable domain, with remaining parts taken from reference TRBV5-4 and TRBJ2-2, reads ETGVTQSPTHLIKTRGQQVTLRCSSQSGHNTVSWYQQALGQGPQFIFQYYREEENGRGNFPPRFSGLQFPNYSSELNVNALELDDSALYLCASSLAPQGPSGELFFGEGSRLTVL.

A remark on this clone: This specimen includes other DNA sequences encoding the same CDR3. As DNA, the CDR3 is TGTGCCAGCAGCCCCGGCGGACAGCCCCAGCATTTT. It specifies CASSPGGQPQHF. The chain combines TRBV7-9 with TRBJ1-5; no firm D call. V lost 5 bases and J 7 bases, leaving 9 bases between the germline ends. The germline V gene has CDR1 SEHNR and CDR2 FQNEAQ (reference sequence). CDR3 length: 12 residues.

The gene calls are TRBV28 and TRBJ2-5, with D possibly TRBD1 on 6 matching bases. The CDR3 length is 15 residues. V lost 5 bases and J 2 bases, leaving 15 bases between the germline ends. From germline, CDR1 is MDHEN and CDR2 SYDVKM. CDR3 region: CASSRRTESQETQYF. CDR3 sequence (DNA): TGTGCCAGCAGTAGACGGACAGAATCGCAAGAGACCCAGTACTTC.

V and J are TRBV20-1 and TRBJ2-7; the match to TRBD1 covers 10 bases. This CDR3 has 14 amino acids. The germline gives CDR1 DFQATT, CDR2 SNEGSKA (reference sequence). V shed 3 bases and J 6 bases; nucleotides not matched to a gene: 8. The CDR3 reads CSASSGTGVGEQYF. The CDR3 bases are TGCAGTGCTAGTTCCGGGACAGGGGTGGGCGAGCAGTACTTC.

The chain employs TRBV5-6 and TRBJ1-2, with a weak D call TRBD1 (5 bases). The germline V and J ends were trimmed by 1 base and 6 bases, with 10 bases remaining between them. The CDR3 has 13 residues. Germline CDR1 SGHDT, CDR2 YYEEEE. CDR3: CASSLQGRDGYTF. The CDR3, as DNA: TGTGCCAGCAGCTTGCAGGGAAGGGATGGCTACACCTTC.

This chain connects TRBV19 to TRBJ1-2; a possible D gene is TRBD1 (5 bases). The germline CDR1 and CDR2 sequences are LNHDA and SQIVND (reference sequence). This CDR3 contains 12 residues. V was clipped by 3 bases and J by 14 bases, with 16 bases between them. CDR3 nucleotide sequence: TGTGCCAGTAGTATGCCTGGGGCCTACGTTACCTTC. This codes for CASSMPGAYVTF.

The rearrangement uses TRBV29-1 and TRBJ2-1, with 7 bases lining up with TRBD1. The CDR3 totals 13 residues. CDR1 SQVTM and CDR2 ANQGSEA come from the germline V gene. The CDR3 bases are TGCAGTGCGGACAGGAGCTCCTACAATGAGCAGTTCTTC. Amino acid sequence: CSADRSSYNEQFF.

The chain is built from TRBV5-1 and TRBJ2-1; TRBD2 aligns across 8 bases. The germline gives CDR1 SGHRS, CDR2 YFSETQ. CDR3 length: 19 residues. V gave up 1 base and J gave up 0 bases; unmatched junction bases: 12. The CDR3 protein is CASSLRGGTLESSYNEQFF. CDR3 coding DNA: TGCGCCAGCAGCTTGCGCGGGGGGACCCTGGAGAGCTCCTACAATGAGCAGTTCTTC.

With regard to this clone: The sample carries other DNA sequences with the same CDR3. The gene calls are TRBV9 and TRBJ1-2; tentative D call: TRBD1 (5 bases). Germline CDR1 SGDLS, CDR2 YYNGEE. The CDR3 covers 15 residues. Trimming pared 0 bases from V and 5 bases from J, leaving 14 bases between. CDR3 DNA sequence: TGTGCCAGCAGCGTAGGGGAGGGGTGGGTGTATGGCTACACCTTC. This sequence encodes CASSVGEGWVYGYTF.

The V gene is TRBV6-1, the J gene TRBJ1-3; possible D gene TRBD1, 6 bases. The CDR3 has 17 amino acids. The ends were cut back, 2 bases at V and 0 bases at J, with 14 bases in the middle. Germline V lookup: CDR1 MNHNS, CDR2 SASEGT. The CDR3 nucleotides are TGTGCCAGCAGTGAAATGACAGGACTGTTCTCTGGAAACACCATATATTTT. Protein sequence: CASSEMTGLFSGNTIYF.

The genes are TRBV6-5 and TRBJ1-2; D gene uncertain. Germline V gene sequence: CDR1 MNHEY, CDR2 SVGAGI. The CDR3 consists of 13 residues. V shed 6 bases and J shed 3 bases, with 11 bases lying between them. In nucleotides, the CDR3 is TGTGCCAGCAGGGCCCCCATTCACTATGGCTACACCTTC. Translating it yields CASRAPIHYGYTF.